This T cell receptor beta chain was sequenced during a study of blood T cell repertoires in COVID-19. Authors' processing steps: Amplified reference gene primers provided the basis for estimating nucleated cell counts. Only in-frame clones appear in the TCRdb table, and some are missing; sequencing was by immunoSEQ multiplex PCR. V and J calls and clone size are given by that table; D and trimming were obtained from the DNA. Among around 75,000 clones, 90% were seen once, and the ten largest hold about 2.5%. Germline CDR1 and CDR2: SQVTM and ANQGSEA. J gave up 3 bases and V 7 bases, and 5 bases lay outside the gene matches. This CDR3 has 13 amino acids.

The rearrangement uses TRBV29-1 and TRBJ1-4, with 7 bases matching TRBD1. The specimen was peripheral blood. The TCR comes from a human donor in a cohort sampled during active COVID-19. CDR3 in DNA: TGCAGCGCCTCGACAGGGTCTAATGAAAAACTGTTTTTT. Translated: CSASTGSNEKLFF.